The 10 T cell receptor beta chains in this list originate from one sample, sequenced in a study of CD4 and CD8 cells across lung adenocarcinoma regions. TCRdb redid the calling of the PCR reads with MiXCR, one entry per CDR3 protein. The table shows more than 9,500 distinct CDR3 sequences, with 40% to 55% occurring only once. Sequencing was performed on CD8+ T cells from the margin of a lung tumor. The receptor source for this set is a female donor with lung adenocarcinoma. The CD4 and CD8 labels of this study may be unreliable.

A few counts support this clonotype. The rearrangement links TRBV6-1 to TRBJ2-2; possibly TRBD1 or TRBD2 for D (5 bases each). Germline CDR1 MNHNS, CDR2 SASEGT. CDR3 length: 15 residues. Trimming pared 7 bases from V and 6 bases from J, leaving 18 bases between. This chain's CDR3 is CASKREQALAGELFF. The CDR3 DNA is TGTGCCAGCAAACGGGAACAGGCCCTAGCCGGGGAGCTGTTTTTT.

This clonotype is medium-sized within its sample. The rearrangement links TRBV27 to TRBJ2-1, with D perhaps TRBD1 (6 bases). This CDR3 comprises 15 residues. The germline V and J ends were trimmed by 5 bases and 10 bases, with 21 bases remaining between them. From germline, CDR1 is MNHEY and CDR2 SMNVEV (reference sequence). The CDR3 protein is CASSPPGQGSGEQFF. In nucleotides, the CDR3 is TGTGCCAGCAGTCCGCCGGGACAAGGGAGTGGGGAGCAGTTCTTC.

This clonotype came up many times. The V and J genes are TRBV12-3 or TRBV12-4 and TRBJ1-1; D not certain. V gave up 2 bases and J gave up 5 bases, with 9 bases separating them. The CDR3 covers 13 residues. CDR3 sequence (DNA): TGTGCCAGCAGTTTATTGGGGTGGACTGAAGCTTTCTTT. This codes for CASSLLGWTEAFF.

This clonotype was detected only once. J is TRBJ1-2 and V is TRBV6-1, with D perhaps matching TRBD1 (6 bases). Trimming shortened V by 5 bases and J by 2 bases, and 24 bases separated the two germline ends. The germline CDR1 and CDR2 sequences are MNHNS and SASEGT. The CDR3 covers 18 residues. CDR3 protein: CASSPTPRGLHDNYGYTF. CDR3 in DNA: TGTGCCAGCAGTCCCACTCCTCGGGGGCTTCATGACAACTATGGCTACACCTTC.

With regard to this clonotype: No conserved phenylalanine or tryptophan is present at the end of the CDR3, so a read error is the likely explanation. The chain has TRBV10-2 and TRBJ2-5; D perhaps matches TRBD2 (7 bases). This CDR3 has 14 residues. Trimming left V 2 bases short and J 3 bases short, with 10 bases between. Germline CDR1 is WSHSY and CDR2 is SAAADI. This CDR3 is CASSEAGAEETQYL. In nucleotides, the CDR3 is TGCGCCAGCAGTGAGGCGGGGGCCGAAGAGACCCAGTACTTG.

The V and J genes are TRBV27 and TRBJ2-5, with D possibly TRBD2 on 6 matching bases. The CDR3 extends over 15 amino acids. The germline gives CDR1 MNHEY, CDR2 SMNVEV (reference sequence). Trimming pared 4 bases from V and 2 bases from J, leaving 14 bases between. The CDR3: CASSYSAGGQETQYF. The CDR3, as DNA: TGTGCCAGCAGTTATTCGGCCGGGGGACAAGAGACCCAGTACTTC.

This clonotype is categorized as medium-sized. The gene calls are TRBV6-5 and TRBJ2-7, with 9 positions matching TRBD2. The germline V gene has CDR1 MNHEY and CDR2 SVGAGI. V was clipped by 0 bases and J by 3 bases; unmatched bases: 0. This CDR3 region has 14 residues. The CDR3 DNA sequence: TGTGCCAGCAGTTACTCTAGCGGGGGCTACGAGCAGTACTTC. It yields the protein CASSYSSGGYEQYF.

Relative to its sample, this clonotype is large (0.1 to 1%). The chain couples TRBV27 to TRBJ2-1; 9 positions match TRBD1. The CDR3 is 17 residues long. Germline CDR1 and CDR2: MNHEY and SMNVEV (reference sequence). V lost 2 bases and J lost 6; bases outside the gene matches: 11. CDR3: CASSLRLTGGESNEQFF. In DNA, the CDR3 is TGTGCCAGCAGTTTACGACTAACAGGGGGCGAGTCCAATGAGCAGTTCTTC.

This sequence joins TRBV12-3 or TRBV12-4 and TRBJ2-4; tentative D call: TRBD1 (5 bases). The assigned J gene may be wrong: the sequence end matches TRBJ2-7 better. The CDR3 runs to 13 residues. The CDR3, as DNA: TGTGCCAGCAGTTTCAAGGGGTTGTACGAGCAGTACTTC. This translates into CASSFKGLYEQYF.

The rearrangement uses TRBV12-3 or TRBV12-4 and TRBJ2-3; D assignment may be TRBD1 or TRBD2 (5 bases each). This CDR3 has 16 amino acids. V dropped 3 bases and J dropped 10 bases, with 23 bases sitting between them. The CDR3 reads CASSLGDYSNTEAQYF. The CDR3 region has the DNA TGTGCCAGCAGTTTGGGGGATTACTCGAACACAGAGGCGCAGTATTTT.